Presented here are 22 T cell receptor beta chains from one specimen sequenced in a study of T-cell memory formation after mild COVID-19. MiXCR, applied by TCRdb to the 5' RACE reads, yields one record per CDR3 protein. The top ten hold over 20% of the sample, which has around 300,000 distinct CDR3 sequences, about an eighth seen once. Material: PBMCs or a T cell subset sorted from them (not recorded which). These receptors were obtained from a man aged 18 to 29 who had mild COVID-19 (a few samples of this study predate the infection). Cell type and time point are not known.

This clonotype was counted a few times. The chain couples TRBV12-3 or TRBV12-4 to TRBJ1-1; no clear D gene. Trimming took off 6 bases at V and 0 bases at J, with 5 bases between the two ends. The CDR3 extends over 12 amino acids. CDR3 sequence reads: CASRALNTEAFF. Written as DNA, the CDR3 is TGTGCCAGCAGGGCCCTGAACACTGAAGCTTTCTTT.

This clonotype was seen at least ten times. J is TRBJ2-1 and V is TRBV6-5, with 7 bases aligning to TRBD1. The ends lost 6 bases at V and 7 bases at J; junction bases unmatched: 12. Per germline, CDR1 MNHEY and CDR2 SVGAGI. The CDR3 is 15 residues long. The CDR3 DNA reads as TGTGCCAGCAGGACGGCCGGGACAGTCGGTAATGAGCAGTTCTTC. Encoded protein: CASRTAGTVGNEQFF.

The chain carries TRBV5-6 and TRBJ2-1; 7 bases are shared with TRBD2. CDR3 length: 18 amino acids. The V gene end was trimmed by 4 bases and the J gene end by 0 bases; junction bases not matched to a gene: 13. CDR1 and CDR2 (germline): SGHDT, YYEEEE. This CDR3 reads CASSPPGSGVASYNEQFF. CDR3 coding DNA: TGTGCCAGCAGCCCCCCAGGAAGCGGGGTGGCCTCCTACAATGAGCAGTTCTTC.

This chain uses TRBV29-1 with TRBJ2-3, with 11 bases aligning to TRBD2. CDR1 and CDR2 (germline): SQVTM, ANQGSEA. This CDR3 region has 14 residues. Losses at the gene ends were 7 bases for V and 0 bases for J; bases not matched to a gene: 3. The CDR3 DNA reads TGCAGCGGCCGACTAGCGGGAAGCACAGATACGCAGTATTTT. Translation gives CSGRLAGSTDTQYF.

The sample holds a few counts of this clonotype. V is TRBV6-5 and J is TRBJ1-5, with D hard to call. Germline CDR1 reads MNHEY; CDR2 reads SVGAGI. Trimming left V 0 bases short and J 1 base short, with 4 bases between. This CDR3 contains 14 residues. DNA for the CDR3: TGTGCCAGCAGTTACTCGAGCAGCAATCAGCCCCAGCATTTT. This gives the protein CASSYSSSNQPQHF.

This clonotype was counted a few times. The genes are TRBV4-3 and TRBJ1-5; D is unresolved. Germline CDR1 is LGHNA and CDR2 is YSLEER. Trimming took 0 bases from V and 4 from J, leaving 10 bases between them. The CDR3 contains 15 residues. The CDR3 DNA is TGCGCCAGCAGCCAAGATGGGCAGTTGAATCAGCCCCAGCATTTT. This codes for CASSQDGQLNQPQHF.

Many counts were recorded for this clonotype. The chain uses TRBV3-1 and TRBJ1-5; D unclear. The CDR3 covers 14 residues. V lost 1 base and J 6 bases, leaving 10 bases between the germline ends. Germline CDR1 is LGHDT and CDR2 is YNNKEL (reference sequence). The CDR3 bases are TGTGCCAGCAGCCAAGGTCTGATGGGTCAGCCCCAGCATTTT. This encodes CASSQGLMGQPQHF.

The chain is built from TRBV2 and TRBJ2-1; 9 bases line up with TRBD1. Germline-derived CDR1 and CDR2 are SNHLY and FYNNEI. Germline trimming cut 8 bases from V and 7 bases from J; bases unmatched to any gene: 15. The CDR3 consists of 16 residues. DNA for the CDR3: TGTGCCAGCCTTCCTCTACGGGACAGGGTCGGGAATGAGCAGTTCTTC. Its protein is CASLPLRDRVGNEQFF.

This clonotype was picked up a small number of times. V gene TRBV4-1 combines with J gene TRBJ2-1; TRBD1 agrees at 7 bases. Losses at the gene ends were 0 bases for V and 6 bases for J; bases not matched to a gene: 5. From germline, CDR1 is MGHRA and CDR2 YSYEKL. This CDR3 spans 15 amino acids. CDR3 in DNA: TGCGCCAGCAGCCAAGAAGGGACAGCTACCAATGAGCAGTTCTTC. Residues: CASSQEGTATNEQFF.

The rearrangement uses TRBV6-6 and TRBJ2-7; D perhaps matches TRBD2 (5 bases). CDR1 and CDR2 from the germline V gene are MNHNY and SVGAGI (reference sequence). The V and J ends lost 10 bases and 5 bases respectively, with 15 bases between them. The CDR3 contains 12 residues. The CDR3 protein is CAIHRRQDEQYV. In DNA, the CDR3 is TGTGCCATACATAGGAGGCAGGACGAGCAGTACGTC.

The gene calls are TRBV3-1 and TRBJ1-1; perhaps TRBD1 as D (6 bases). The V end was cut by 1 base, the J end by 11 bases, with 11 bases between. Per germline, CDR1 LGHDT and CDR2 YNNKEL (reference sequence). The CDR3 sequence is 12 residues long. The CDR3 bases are TGTGCCAGCAGCCAAGCCCCAGGGGAGGCTTTCTTT. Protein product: CASSQAPGEAFF.

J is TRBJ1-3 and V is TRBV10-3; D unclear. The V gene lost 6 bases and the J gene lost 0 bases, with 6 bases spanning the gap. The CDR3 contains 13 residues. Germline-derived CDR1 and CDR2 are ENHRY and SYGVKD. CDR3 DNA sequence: TGTGCCATCAGGTCGACCTCTGGAAACACCATATATTTT. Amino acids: CAIRSTSGNTIYF.

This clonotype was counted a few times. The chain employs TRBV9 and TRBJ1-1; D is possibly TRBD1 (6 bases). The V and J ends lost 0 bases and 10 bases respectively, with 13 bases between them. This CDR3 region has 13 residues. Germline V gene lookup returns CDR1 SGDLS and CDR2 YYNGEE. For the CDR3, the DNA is TGTGCCAGCAGCGTAGAGGGGGGGAGGTTAGCTTTCTTT. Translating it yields CASSVEGGRLAFF.

The CDR3 nucleotides read TGTGCCAGCAGCTTGCCGGGACAGGGCCAAGAGACCCAGTACTTC. It translates to CASSLPGQGQETQYF. The chain links TRBV5-6 to TRBJ2-5; 9 nucleotides match TRBD1. V trimming: 1 base; J trimming: 1 base; junction bases outside the gene matches: 2. This CDR3 spans 15 amino acids. Germline V CDR1 and CDR2: SGHDT, YYEEEE.

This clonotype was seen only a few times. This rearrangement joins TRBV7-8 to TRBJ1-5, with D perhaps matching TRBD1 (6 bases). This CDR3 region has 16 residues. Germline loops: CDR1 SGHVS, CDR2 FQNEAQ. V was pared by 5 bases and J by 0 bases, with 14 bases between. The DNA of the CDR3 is TGTGCCAGCAGCGTACAGGGTGCGGGTAGCAATCAGCCCCAGCATTTT. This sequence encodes CASSVQGAGSNQPQHF.

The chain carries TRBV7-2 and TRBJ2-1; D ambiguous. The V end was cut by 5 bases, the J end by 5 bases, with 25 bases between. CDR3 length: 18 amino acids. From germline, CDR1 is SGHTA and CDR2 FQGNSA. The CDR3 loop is CASSPKTLRSLSDNEQFF. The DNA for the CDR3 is TGTGCCAGCAGCCCTAAAACCTTACGGTCCCTGAGCGACAATGAGCAGTTCTTC.

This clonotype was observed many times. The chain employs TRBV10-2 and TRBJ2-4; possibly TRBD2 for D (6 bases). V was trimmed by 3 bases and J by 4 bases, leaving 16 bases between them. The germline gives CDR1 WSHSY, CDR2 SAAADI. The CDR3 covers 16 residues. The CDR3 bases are TGCGCCAGCAGTGATACCAGGGAGGTCGGTAAAAACATTCAGTACTTC. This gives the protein CASSDTREVGKNIQYF.

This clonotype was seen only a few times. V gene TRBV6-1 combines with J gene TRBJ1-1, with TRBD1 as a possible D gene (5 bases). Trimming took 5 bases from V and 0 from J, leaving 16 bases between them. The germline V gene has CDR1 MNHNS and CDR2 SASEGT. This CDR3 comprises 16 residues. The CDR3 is CASSHGGGGMNTEAFF. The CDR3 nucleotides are TGTGCCAGCAGTCACGGCGGGGGAGGGATGAACACTGAAGCTTTCTTT.

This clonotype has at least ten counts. DNA for the CDR3: TGCGCCAGCAGCTTGGGGACTAGCACAGATACGCAGTATTTT. This encodes CASSLGTSTDTQYF. V is TRBV5-1 and J is TRBJ2-3, with TRBD2 as a possible D gene (5 bases). The V end was cut by 0 bases, the J end by 0 bases, with 5 bases between. Germline values: CDR1 SGHRS, CDR2 YFSETQ. This CDR3 is 14 amino acids long.

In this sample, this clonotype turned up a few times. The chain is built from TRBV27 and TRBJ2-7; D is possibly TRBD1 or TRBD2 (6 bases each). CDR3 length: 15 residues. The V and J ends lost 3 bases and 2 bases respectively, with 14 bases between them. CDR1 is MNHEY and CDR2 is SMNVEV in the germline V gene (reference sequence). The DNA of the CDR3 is TGTGCCAGCAGTTTTATAGGGGGGAGTCCCTACGAGCAGTACTTC. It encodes CASSFIGGSPYEQYF.

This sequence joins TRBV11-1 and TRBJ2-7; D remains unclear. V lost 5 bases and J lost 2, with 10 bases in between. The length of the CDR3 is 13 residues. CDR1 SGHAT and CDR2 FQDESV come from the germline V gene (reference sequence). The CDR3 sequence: CASSTGRTYEQYF. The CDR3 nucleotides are TGTGCCAGCAGCACTGGACGGACCTACGAGCAGTACTTC.

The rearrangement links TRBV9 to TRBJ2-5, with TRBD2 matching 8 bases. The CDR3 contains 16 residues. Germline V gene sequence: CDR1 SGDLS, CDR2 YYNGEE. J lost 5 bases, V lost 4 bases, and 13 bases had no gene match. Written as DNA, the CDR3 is TGTGCCAGCAGCCTCCCGCCGGGGGGGGCGGATGAGACCCAGTACTTC. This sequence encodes CASSLPPGGADETQYF.